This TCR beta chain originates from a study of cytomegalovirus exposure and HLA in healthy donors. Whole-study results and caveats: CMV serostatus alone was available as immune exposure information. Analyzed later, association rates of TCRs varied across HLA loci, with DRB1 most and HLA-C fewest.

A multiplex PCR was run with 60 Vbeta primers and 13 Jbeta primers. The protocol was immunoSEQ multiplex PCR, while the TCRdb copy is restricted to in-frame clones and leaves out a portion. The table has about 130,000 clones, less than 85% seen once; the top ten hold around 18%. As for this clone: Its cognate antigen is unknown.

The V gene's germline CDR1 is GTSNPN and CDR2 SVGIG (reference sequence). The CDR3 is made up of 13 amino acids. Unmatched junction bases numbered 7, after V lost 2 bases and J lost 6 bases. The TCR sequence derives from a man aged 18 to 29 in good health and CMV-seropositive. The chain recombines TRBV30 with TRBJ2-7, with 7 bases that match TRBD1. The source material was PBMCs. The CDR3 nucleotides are TGTGCCTGGAGTCAGGGGGTAGCCTCCGAGCAGTACTTC. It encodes CAWSQGVASEQYF. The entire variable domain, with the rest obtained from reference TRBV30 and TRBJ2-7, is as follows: SQTIHQWPATLVQPVGSPLSLECTVEGTSNPNLYWYRQAAGRGLQLLFYSVGIGQISSEVPQNLSASRPQDRQFILSSKKLLLSDSGFYLCAWSQGVASEQYFGPGTRLTVT.